This T cell receptor (beta chain) was found in a study of Ad26.COV2.S vaccination and SARS-CoV-2 variants. This CDR3 spans 16 amino acids. Trimming removed 1 base at V and 4 bases at J, with 17 bases between. Germline V gene sequence: CDR1 SGHTA, CDR2 FQGNSA. Only in-frame clones appear in the TCRdb table, and some are missing; sequencing was by immunoSEQ multiplex PCR. Of about 94,000 clones listed, under 90% are singletons. General observations from the study: Vaccine recipients showed a spike-specific TCR breadth that was higher than in placebo recipients. Total T cell responses, in the TCR breadth and depth analyses, may have been underestimated. Reported findings describe substantial breadth in spike-specific CD8+ and CD4+ T cell responses following vaccination.

Notes on this clone: As yet, its antigen is unknown.

Sequencing used peripheral blood, obtained after recovery from COVID-19. This sequence originates from a human donor who had recovered from COVID-19. V gene TRBV7-2 combines with J gene TRBJ2-7; D is perhaps TRBD1 (6 bases). DNA of the CDR3: TGTGCCAGCAGCTTAGTTAGTACAGGGCGAGATTACGAGCAGTACTTC. Translated: CASSLVSTGRDYEQYF.